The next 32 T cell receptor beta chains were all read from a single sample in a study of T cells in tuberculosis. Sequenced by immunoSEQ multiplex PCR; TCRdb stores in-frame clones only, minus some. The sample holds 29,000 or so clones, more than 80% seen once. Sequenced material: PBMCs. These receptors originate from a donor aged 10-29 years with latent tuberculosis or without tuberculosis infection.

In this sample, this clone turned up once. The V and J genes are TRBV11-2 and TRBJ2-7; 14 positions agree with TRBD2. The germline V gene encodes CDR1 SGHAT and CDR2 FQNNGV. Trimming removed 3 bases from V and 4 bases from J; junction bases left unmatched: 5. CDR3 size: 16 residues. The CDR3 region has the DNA TGTGCCAGCAGCTTCTTGGGGACTAGCGGGAGATACGAGCAGTACTTC. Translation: CASSFLGTSGRYEQYF.

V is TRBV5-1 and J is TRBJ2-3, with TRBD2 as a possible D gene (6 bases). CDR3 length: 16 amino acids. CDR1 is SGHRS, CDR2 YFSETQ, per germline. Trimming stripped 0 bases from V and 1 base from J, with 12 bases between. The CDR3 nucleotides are TGCGCCAGCAGCTTGGTCACGGGGGATGGCACAGATACGCAGTATTTT. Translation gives CASSLVTGDGTDTQYF.

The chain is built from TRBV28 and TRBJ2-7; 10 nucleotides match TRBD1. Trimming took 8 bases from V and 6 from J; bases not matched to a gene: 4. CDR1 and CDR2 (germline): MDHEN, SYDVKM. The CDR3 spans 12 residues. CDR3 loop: CASRQGAREQYF. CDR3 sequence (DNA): TGTGCCAGCCGACAGGGGGCTCGCGAGCAGTACTTC.

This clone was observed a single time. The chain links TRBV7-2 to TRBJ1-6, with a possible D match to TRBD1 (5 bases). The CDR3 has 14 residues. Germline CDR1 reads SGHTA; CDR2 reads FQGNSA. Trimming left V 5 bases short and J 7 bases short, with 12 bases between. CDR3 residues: CASSVRVGNSPLHF. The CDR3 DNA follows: TGTGCCAGCAGCGTCAGGGTAGGAAATTCACCCCTCCACTTT.

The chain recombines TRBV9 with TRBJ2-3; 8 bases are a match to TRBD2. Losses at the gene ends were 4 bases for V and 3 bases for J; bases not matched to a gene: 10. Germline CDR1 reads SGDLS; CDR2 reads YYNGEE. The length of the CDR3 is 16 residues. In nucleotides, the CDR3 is TGTGCCAGCAGCCTAGAAGCGGGAGCGTGGACAGATACGCAGTATTTT. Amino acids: CASSLEAGAWTDTQYF.

CDR3 protein: CASSLDAVGERGGTEAFF. For the CDR3, the DNA is TGTGCCAGCAGTTTAGACGCGGTGGGGGAACGAGGGGGCACTGAAGCTTTCTTT. The chain has TRBV27 and TRBJ1-1, with a possible D match to TRBD1 (6 bases). The CDR3 is 18 amino acids. CDR1 MNHEY and CDR2 SMNVEV come from the germline V gene (reference sequence). Deletions cut 2 bases from V and 4 bases from J, with 23 bases between.

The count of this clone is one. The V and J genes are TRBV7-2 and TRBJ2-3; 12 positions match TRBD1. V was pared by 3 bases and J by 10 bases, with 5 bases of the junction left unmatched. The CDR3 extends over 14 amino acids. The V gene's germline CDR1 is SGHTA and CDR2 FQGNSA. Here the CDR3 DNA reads TGTGCCAGCAGCTTTAGGGACAGGGGGCGCTCGCAGTATTTT. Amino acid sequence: CASSFRDRGRSQYF. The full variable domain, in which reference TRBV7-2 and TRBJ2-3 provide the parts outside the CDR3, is GAGVSQSPSNKVTEKGKDVELRCDPISGHTALYWYRQSLGQGLEFLIYFQGNSAPDKSGLPSDRFSAERTGGSVSTLTIQRTQQEDSAVYLCASSFRDRGRSQYFGPGTRLTVL.

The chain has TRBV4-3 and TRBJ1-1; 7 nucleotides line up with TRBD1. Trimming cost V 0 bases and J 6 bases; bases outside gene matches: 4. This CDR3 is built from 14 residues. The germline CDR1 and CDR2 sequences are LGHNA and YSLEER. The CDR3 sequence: CASSQDRGRAEAFF. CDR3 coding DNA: TGCGCCAGCAGCCAAGATAGGGGGCGAGCTGAAGCTTTCTTT.

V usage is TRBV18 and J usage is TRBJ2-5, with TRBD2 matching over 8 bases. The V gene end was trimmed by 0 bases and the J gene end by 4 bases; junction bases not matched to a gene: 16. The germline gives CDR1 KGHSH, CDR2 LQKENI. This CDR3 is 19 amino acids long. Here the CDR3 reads CASSPPRVGEREFRETQYF. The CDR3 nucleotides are TGTGCCAGCTCACCACCGCGAGTTGGGGAGCGGGAGTTTCGAGAGACCCAGTACTTC.

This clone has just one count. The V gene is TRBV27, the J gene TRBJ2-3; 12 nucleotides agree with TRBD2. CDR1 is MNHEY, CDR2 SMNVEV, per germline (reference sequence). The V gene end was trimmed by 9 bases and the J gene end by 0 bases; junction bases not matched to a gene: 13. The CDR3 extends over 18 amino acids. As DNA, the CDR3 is TGTGCCAGTGGAACCCTAGCGGGAGGGCCTGGGAGCACAGATACGCAGTATTTT. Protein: CASGTLAGGPGSTDTQYF.

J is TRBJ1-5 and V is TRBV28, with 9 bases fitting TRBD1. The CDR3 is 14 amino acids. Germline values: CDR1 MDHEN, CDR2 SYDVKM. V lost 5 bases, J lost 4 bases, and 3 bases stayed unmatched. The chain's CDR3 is CASSPGTGNQPQHF. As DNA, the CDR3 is TGTGCCAGCAGTCCAGGGACAGGGAATCAGCCCCAGCATTTT. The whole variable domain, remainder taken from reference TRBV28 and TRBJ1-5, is DVKVTQSSRYLVKRTGEKVFLECVQDMDHENMFWYRQDPGLGLRLIYFSYDVKMKEKGDIPEGYSVSREKKERFSLILESASTNQTSMYLCASSPGTGNQPQHFGDGTRLSIL.

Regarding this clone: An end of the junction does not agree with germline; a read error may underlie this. The CDR3 loop reads CASGPDPQGRGDF. For the CDR3, the DNA is TGTGCTAGTGGTCCCGATCCTCAAGGGAGGGGCGACTTC. The chain has TRBV12-5 and TRBJ2-4, with 7 positions matching TRBD2. The CDR3 has 13 residues. From germline, CDR1 is LGHNT and CDR2 FRNRAP. Drawing the rest from reference TRBV12-5 and TRBJ2-4, the complete variable domain is DARVTQTPRHKVTEMGQEVTMRCQPILGHNTVFWYRQTMMQGLELLAYFRNRAPLDDSGMPKDRFSAEMPDATLATLKIQPSEPRDSAVYFCASGPDPQGRGDFGAGTRLSVL.

The CDR3 sequence: CASSETGGNTGELFF. The CDR3 coding sequence is TGTGCCAGCTCAGAAACAGGGGGCAACACCGGGGAGCTGTTTTTT. The genes are TRBV18 and TRBJ2-2; 9 bases agree with TRBD1. CDR3 length equals 15 residues. Germline assignment: CDR1 KGHSH and CDR2 LQKENI. Losses at the gene ends were 5 bases for V and 2 bases for J; bases not matched to a gene: 3.

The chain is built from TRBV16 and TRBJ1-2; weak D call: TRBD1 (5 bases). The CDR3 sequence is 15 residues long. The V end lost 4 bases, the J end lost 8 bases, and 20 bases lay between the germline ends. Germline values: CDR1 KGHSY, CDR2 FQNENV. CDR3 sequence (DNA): TGTGCCAGCAGCCCGCAGGGAACTGCGATGGGGGGCTACACCTTC. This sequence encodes CASSPQGTAMGGYTF.

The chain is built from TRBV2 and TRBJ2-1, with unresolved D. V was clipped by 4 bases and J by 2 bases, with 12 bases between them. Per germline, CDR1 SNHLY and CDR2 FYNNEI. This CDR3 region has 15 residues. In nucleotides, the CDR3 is TGTGCCAGCAGTGGCATGATAGTGGCCTACAATGAGCAGTTCTTC. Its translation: CASSGMIVAYNEQFF.

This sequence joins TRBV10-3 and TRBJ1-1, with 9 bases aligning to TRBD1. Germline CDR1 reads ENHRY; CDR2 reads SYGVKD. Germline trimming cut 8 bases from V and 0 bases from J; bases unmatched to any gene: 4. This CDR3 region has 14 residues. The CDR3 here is CAIGTGSMNTEAFF. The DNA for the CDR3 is TGTGCCATCGGGACAGGGTCCATGAACACTGAAGCTTTCTTT.

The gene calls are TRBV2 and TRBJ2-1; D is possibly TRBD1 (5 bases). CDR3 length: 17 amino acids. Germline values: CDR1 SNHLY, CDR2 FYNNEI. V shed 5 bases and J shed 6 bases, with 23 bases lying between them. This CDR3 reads CASSSPIGVTMVNEQFF. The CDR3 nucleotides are TGTGCCAGCAGTTCGCCGATAGGGGTTACTATGGTCAATGAGCAGTTCTTC. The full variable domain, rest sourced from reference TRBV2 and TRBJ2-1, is EPEVTQTPSHQVTQMGQEVILRCVPISNHLYFYWYRQILGQKVEFLVSFYNNEISEKSEIFDDQFSVERPDGSNFTLKIRSTKLEDSAMYFCASSSPIGVTMVNEQFFGPGTRLTVL.

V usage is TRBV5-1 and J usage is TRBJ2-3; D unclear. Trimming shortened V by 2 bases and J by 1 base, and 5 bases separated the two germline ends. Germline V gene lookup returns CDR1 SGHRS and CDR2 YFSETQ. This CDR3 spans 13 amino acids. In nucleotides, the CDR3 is TGCGCCAGCAGCTTAACTGGCACAGATACGCAGTATTTT. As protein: CASSLTGTDTQYF.

The CDR3 bases are TGTGCCAGCAGCTTAGACAGGGATGGTGAAAAACTGTTTTTT. Translated, it gives CASSLDRDGEKLFF. The chain couples TRBV7-8 to TRBJ1-4; D is possibly TRBD1 (6 bases). V was pared by 1 base and J by 7 bases, with 10 bases between. The length of the CDR3 is 14 residues. The germline V gene encodes CDR1 SGHVS and CDR2 FQNEAQ.

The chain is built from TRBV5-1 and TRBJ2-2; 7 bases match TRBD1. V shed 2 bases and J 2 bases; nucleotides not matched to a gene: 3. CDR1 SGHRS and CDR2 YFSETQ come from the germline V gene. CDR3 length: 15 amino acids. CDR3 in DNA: TGCGCCAGCAGCTTACAGGGGTTCAACACCGGGGAGCTGTTTTTT. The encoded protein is CASSLQGFNTGELFF.

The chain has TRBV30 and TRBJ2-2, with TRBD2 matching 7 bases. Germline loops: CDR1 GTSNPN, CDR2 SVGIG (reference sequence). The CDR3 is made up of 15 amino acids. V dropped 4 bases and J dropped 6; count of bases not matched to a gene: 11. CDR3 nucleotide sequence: TGTGCCTGGACCCAAAAGGGGCTAGCGGCCGGGGAGCTGTTTTTT. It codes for CAWTQKGLAAGELFF. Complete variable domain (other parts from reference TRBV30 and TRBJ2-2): SQTIHQWPATLVQPVGSPLSLECTVEGTSNPNLYWYRQAAGRGLQLLFYSVGIGQISSEVPQNLSASRPQDRQFILSSKKLLLSDSGFYLCAWTQKGLAAGELFFGEGSRLTVL.

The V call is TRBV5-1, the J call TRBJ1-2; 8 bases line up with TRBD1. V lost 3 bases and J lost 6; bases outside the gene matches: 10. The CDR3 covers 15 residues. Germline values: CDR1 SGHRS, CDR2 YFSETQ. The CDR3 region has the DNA TGCGCCAGCAGCTCCGACAGGGGTGCGGGTGATGGCTACACCTTC. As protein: CASSSDRGAGDGYTF.

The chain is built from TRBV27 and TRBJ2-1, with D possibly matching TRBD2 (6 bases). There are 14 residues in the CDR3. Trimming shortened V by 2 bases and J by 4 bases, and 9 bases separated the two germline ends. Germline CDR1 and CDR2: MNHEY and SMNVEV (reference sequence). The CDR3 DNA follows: TGTGCCAGCAGTTTAGGGGGACTTTACAATGAGCAGTTCTTC. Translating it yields CASSLGGLYNEQFF.

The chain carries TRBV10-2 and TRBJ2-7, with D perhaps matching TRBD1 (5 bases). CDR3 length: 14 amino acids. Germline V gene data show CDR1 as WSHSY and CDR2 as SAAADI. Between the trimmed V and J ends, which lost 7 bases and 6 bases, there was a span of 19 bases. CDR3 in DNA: TGCGCCAGCATTACCGACAGAGGAGCAGGCGAGCAGTACTTC. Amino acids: CASITDRGAGEQYF.

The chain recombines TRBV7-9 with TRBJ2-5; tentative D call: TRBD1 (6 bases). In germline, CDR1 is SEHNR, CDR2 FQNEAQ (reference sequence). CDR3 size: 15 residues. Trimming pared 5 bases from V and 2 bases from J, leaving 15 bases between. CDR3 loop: CASSPPLDSQETQYF. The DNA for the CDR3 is TGTGCCAGCAGCCCCCCCCTGGACAGTCAAGAGACCCAGTACTTC.

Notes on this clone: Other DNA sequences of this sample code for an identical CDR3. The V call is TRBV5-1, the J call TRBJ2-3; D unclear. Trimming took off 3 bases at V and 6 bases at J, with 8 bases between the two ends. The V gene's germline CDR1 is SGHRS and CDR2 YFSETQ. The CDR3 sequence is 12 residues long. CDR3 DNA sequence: TGCGCCAGCAGCTCCCCGAGCGATACGCAGTATTTT. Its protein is CASSSPSDTQYF.

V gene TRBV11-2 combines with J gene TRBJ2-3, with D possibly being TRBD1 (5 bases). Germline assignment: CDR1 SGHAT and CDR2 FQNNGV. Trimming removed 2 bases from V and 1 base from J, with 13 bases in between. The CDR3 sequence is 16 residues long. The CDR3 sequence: CASSLKWQGGTDTQYF. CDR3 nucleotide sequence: TGTGCCAGCAGCTTAAAATGGCAGGGTGGCACAGATACGCAGTATTTT.

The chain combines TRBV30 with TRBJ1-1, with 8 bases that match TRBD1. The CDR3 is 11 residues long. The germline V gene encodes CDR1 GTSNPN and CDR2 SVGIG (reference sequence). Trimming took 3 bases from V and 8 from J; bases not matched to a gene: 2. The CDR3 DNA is TGTGCCTGGAGAGGACAGGGCGAAGCTTTCTTT. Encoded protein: CAWRGQGEAFF.

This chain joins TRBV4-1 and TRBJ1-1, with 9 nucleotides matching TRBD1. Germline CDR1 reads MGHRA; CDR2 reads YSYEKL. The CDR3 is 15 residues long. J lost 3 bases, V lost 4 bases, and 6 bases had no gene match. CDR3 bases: TGCGCCAGCAGCCGCACAGGGGGCTTGGACACTGAAGCTTTCTTT. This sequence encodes CASSRTGGLDTEAFF.

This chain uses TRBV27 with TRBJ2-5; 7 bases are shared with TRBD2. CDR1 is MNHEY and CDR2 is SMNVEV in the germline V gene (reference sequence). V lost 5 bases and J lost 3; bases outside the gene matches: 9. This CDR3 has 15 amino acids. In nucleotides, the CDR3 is TGTGCCAGCAGTCCTCTAGAGGCGGGAGAAGAGACCCAGTACTTC. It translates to CASSPLEAGEETQYF.

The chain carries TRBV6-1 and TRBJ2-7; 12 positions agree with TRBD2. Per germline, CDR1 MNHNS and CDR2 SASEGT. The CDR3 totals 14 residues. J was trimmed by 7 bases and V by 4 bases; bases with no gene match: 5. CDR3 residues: CASSGLAGGLEQYF. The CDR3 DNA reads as TGTGCCAGCAGTGGTCTAGCGGGAGGGTTAGAGCAGTACTTC.

CDR3 sequence: CASSLEAGSGGRYTDTQYF. The CDR3, as DNA: TGTGCCAGCAGCTTAGAGGCGGGTAGCGGGGGCCGTTACACAGATACGCAGTATTTT. The chain joins TRBV7-6 to TRBJ2-3; 9 bases match TRBD2. V was pared by 1 base and J by 2 bases, with 13 bases of the junction left unmatched. From germline, CDR1 is SGHVS and CDR2 FNYEAQ. This CDR3 region has 19 residues.